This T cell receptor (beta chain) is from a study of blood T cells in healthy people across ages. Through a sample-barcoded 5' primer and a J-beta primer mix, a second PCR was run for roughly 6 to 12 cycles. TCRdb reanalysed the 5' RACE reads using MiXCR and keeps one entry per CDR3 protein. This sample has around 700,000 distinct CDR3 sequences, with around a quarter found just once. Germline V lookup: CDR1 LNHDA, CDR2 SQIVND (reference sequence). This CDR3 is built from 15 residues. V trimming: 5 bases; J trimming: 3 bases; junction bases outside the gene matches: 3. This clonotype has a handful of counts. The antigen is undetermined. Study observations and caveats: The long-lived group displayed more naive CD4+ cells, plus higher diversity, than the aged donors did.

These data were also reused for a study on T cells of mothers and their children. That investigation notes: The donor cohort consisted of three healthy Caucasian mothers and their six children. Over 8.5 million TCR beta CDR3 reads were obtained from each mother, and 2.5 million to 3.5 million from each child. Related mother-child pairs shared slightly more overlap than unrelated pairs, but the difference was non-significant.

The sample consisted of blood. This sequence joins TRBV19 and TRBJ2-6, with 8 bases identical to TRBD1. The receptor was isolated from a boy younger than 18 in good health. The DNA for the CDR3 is TGTGCCAGTAGTCAGACAGGGGTTGGGGCCAACGTCCTGACTTTC. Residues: CASSQTGVGANVLTF. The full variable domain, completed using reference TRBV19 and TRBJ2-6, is DGGITQSPKYLFRKEGQNVTLSCEQNLNHDAMYWYRQDPGQGLRLIYYSQIVNDFQKGDIAEGYSVSREKKESFPLTVTSAQKNPTAFYLCASSQTGVGANVLTFGAGSRLTVL.